This record covers a single TCR beta chain. The CDR3 contains 16 residues. V lost 5 bases, J lost 4 bases, and 17 bases lay in between. Germline-derived CDR1 and CDR2 are SEHNR and FQNEAQ (reference sequence). The data stem from a study of OX40 agonist ivuxolimab in advanced cancers. Turning to the study itself: An anti-OX40 (CD134) antibody with agonistic activity, ivuxolimab, was administered to patients.

Blood was sampled at baseline, cycle 4 day 1, and cycle 7 day 1. TCRdb's copy holds only in-frame clones and misses some; the assay was immunoSEQ multiplex PCR. In the table there are tens of thousands of clones, around 82% of which are singletons. The sequence came from an adult with an advanced solid tumor such as melanoma, head and neck, liver or kidney cancer. The chain recombines TRBV7-9 with TRBJ2-2; no firm D call. The source material was CD4+ or CD8+ T cells sorted from blood, sampled in a trial of the OX40 agonist ivuxolimab. CDR3 coding DNA: TGTGCCAGCAGCCCGCGGTACTCTGGATTCACCGGGGAGCTGTTTTTT. Translation: CASSPRYSGFTGELFF.